Detailed here is one T cell receptor beta chain. Antigen: not known. These data are taken from a study of blood T cells in healthy people across ages. Whole-study results and caveats: Versus aged donors, long-lived donors had higher diversity and more naive CD4+ cells.

Alongside a J-beta primer mix, a sample-barcoded 5' primer served in a second PCR lasting roughly 7 to 12 cycles. TCRdb re-analysed the 5' RACE reads in MiXCR, keeping a single row per CDR3 protein. The table records 1.5 million to 2 million distinct CDR3 sequences, roughly 30% of them present only once. The sequence derives from a woman in her twenties or thirties in good health. Input material: blood.

The CDR3 DNA reads as TGTGCCAGCAGCCGACCCGGGACAGGCGACAATGAGCAGTTCTTC. Translation: CASSRPGTGDNEQFF. The V and J genes are TRBV14 and TRBJ2-1, with 8 bases lining up with TRBD1. Trimming cost V 4 bases and J 5 bases; bases outside gene matches: 7. The germline gives CDR1 SGHDN, CDR2 FVKESK. The CDR3 extends over 15 amino acids.